The clone carrying this T cell receptor beta chain was found many times. Its antigen is not identified. This specimen comes from a study of T cells in Graves' hyperthyroidism and ophthalmopathy. Graves' hyperthyroidism without ophthalmopathy progression within 18 months was termed stable. Diagnosis relied on clinical symptoms, serum thyroxine and TRAb, thyroid ultrasound and orbital computed tomography. Findings and limits, study-wide: Onset of ophthalmopathy came a median approximately 6 months after the model predicted it. Most clonotypes expanded in the thyroid (above 0.001) were also present in blood.

Germline CDR1 reads KGHDR; CDR2 reads SFDVKD. The CDR3 is made up of 16 amino acids. V lost 4 bases to trimming and J lost 1 base, with 14 bases between them. Amplified TCR beta CDR3 regions came from RNA transcripts. Carried out on the TCR CDR3, a first-round RT-PCR used the HTBI primer set. TCRdb used MiXCR to reprocess the multiplex PCR reads, holding one entry per CDR3 protein. The sample holds about 560,000 distinct CDR3 sequences, over 15% seen once. The sequence derives from a woman under 30 with Graves' hyperthyroidism. The rearrangement uses TRBV24-1 and TRBJ2-3; weak D call: TRBD1 (6 bases). The sample taken for sequencing was blood. The CDR3 DNA sequence: TGTGCCACCAGTGACGCCCAACAGGGACGCACAGATACGCAGTATTTT. Its protein is CATSDAQQGRTDTQYF.